The present entry profiles one T cell receptor beta chain with its context. This entry is derived from a study of human T cells and chemical hapten exposure. At the level of the study: Patients were given diphenylcyclopropenone on the scalp weekly across the roughly 25-week study.

From germline, CDR1 is KGHDR and CDR2 SFDVKD. The CDR3 has 17 residues. V trimming: 4 bases; J trimming: 8 bases; junction bases outside the gene matches: 15. Time point reported: patch test 3, about 24 weeks after DPC sensitization. Described treatment: therapeutic diphenylcyclopropenone sensitization with weekly scalp DPC. RNA extraction used unfractionated whole blood as the source of total RNA. From the RACE reads, TCRdb called clonotypes with MiXCR, one entry per CDR3 protein. This table holds approximately 41,000 distinct CDR3 sequences, more than 8% found once. The sample here was whole blood, taken in connection with sensitization to the hapten diphenylcyclopropenone (DPC). The gene calls are TRBV24-1 and TRBJ2-1; 8 nucleotides line up with TRBD2. The sequence came from a man aged 45-65 years with alopecia areata. Some clones in this sample may be carry-over from other donors' samples. The CDR3 reads CATSEGTGGPTGDEQFF. CDR3 bases: TGTGCCACCAGTGAGGGAACGGGAGGGCCGACAGGAGATGAGCAGTTCTTC.